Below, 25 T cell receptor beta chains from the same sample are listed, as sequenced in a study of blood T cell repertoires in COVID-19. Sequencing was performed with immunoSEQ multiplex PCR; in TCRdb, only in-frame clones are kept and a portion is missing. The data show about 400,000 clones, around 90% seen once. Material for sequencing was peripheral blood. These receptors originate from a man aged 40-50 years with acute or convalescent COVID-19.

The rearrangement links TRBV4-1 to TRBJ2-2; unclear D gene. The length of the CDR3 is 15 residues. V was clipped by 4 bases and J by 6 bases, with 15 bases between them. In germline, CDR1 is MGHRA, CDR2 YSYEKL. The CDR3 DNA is TGCGCCAGCAGCCGCGATAGTCTGGCGGCCGGGGAGCTGTTTTTT. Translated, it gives CASSRDSLAAGELFF.

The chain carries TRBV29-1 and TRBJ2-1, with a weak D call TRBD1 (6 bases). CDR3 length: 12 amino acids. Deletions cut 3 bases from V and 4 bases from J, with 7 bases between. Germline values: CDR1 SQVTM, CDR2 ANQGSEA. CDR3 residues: CSVEDRYNEQFF. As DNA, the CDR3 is TGCAGCGTTGAGGACAGATACAATGAGCAGTTCTTC.

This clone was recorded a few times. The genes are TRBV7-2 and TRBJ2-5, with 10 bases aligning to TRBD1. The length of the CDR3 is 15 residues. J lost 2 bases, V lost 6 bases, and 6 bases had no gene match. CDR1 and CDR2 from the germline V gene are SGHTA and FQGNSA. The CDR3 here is CASSFDRGHQETQYF. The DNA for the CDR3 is TGTGCCAGCAGTTTTGACAGGGGGCATCAAGAGACCCAGTACTTC.

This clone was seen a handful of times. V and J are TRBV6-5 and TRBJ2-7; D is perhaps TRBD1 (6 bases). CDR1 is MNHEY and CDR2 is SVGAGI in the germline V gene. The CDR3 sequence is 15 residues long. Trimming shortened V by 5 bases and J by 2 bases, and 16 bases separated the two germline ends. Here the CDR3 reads CASSPHRDTTYEQYF. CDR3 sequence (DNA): TGTGCCAGCAGTCCCCACCGGGACACTACCTACGAGCAGTACTTC.

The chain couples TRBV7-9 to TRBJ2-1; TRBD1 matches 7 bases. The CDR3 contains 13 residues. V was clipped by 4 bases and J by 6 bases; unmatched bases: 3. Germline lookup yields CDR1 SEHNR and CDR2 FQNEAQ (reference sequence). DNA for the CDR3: TGTGCCAGCAGCTCTTACAGGGGCAATGAGCAGTTCTTC. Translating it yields CASSSYRGNEQFF.

CDR3 coding DNA: TGTGCCAGCAGCGAATGGACAGGGGACACTGAAGCTTTCTTT. Protein product: CASSEWTGDTEAFF. J is TRBJ1-1 and V is TRBV7-9; 9 bases agree with TRBD1. The V segment lost 5 bases and the J segment 3 bases; nucleotides outside the gene matches: 4. This CDR3 is built from 14 residues. Germline V gene lookup returns CDR1 SEHNR and CDR2 FQNEAQ (reference sequence).

The CDR3 protein is CASSPPGQGFEKLFF. CDR3 nucleotides: TGTGCCAGCAGCCCGCCGGGACAGGGGTTTGAAAAACTGTTTTTT. V usage is TRBV3-1 (or the pseudogene TRBV3-2) and J usage is TRBJ1-4; 10 bases align to TRBD1. This CDR3 region has 15 residues. Looked up from germline, CDR1 is LGHDT and CDR2 is YNNKEL (reference sequence). V lost 4 bases and J lost 7; bases outside the gene matches: 6.

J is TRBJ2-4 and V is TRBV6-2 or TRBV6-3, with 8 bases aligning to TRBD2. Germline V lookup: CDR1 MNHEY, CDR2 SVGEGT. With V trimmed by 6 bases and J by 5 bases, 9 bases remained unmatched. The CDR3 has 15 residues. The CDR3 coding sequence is TGTGCCAGCAGCTCAACGGGACTAGGGGAAAACATTCAGTACTTC. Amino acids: CASSSTGLGENIQYF.

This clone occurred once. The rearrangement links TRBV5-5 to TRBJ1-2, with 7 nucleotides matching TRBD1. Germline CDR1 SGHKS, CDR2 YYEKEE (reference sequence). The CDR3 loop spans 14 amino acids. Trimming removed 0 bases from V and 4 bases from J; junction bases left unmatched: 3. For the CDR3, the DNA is TGTGCCAGCAGCTTGGGTTGGGACAGCTATGGCTACACCTTC. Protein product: CASSLGWDSYGYTF.

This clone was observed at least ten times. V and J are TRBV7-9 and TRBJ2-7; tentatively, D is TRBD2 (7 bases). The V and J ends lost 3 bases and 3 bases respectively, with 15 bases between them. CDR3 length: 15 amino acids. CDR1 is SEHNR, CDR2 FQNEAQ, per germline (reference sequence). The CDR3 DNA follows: TGTGCCAGCAGCTTCTCAGCGGGACACCGCTACGAGCAGTACTTC. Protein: CASSFSAGHRYEQYF. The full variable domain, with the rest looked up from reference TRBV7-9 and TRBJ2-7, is DTGVSQNPRHKITKRGQNVTFRCDPISEHNRLYWYRQTLGQGPEFLTYFQNEAQLEKSRLLSDRFSAERPKGSFSTLEIQRTEQGDSAMYLCASSFSAGHRYEQYFGPGTRLTVT.

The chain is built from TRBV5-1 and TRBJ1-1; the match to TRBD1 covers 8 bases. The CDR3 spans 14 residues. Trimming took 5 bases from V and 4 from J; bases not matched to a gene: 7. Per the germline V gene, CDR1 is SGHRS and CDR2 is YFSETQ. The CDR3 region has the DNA TGCGCCAGCAGACGGACAGGGTCAAGCACTGAAGCTTTCTTT. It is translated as CASRRTGSSTEAFF.

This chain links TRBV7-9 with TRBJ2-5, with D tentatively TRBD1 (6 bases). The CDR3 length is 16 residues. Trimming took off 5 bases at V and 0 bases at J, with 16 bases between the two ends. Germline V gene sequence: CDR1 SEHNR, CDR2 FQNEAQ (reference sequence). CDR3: CASSTPGTSYQETQYF. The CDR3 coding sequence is TGTGCCAGCAGCACGCCCGGGACATCGTACCAAGAGACCCAGTACTTC.

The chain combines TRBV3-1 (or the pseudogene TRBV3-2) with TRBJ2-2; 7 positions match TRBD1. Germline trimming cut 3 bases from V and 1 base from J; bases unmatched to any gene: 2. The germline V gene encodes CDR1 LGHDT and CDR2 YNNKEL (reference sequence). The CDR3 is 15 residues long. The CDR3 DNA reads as TGTGCCAGCAGCCACTGGGACAGGAACACCGGGGAGCTGTTTTTT. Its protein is CASSHWDRNTGELFF.

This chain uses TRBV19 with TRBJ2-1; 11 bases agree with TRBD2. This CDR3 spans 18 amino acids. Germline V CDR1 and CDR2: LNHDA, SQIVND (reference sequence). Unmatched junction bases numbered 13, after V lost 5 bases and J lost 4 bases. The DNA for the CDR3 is TGTGCCAGTAGTCCCCGACCGCTAGCGGGAGGTATATACAATGAGCAGTTCTTC. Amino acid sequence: CASSPRPLAGGIYNEQFF.

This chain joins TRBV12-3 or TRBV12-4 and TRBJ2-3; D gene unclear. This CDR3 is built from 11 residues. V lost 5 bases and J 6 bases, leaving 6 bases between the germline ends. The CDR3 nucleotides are TGTGCCAGCAGTATCGCGGATACGCAGTATTTT. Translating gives CASSIADTQYF.

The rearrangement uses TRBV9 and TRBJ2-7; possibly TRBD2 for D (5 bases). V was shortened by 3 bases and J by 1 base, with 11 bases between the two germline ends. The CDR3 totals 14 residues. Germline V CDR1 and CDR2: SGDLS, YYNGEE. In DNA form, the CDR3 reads TGTGCCAGCAGCGCGACTAACGGATCCTACGAGCAGTACTTC. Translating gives CASSATNGSYEQYF.

CDR3 residues: CASSSTSDQPQHF. The CDR3 DNA follows: TGTGCCAGCAGCTCGACTAGTGATCAGCCCCAGCATTTT. This chain joins TRBV7-2 and TRBJ1-5; no definite D call. CDR1 and CDR2 (germline): SGHTA, FQGNSA. The CDR3 loop spans 13 amino acids. V lost 4 bases to trimming and J lost 5 bases, with 9 bases between them. Based on the CDR3 plus reference TRBV7-2 and TRBJ1-5, the full variable domain is GAGVSQSPSNKVTEKGKDVELRCDPISGHTALYWYRQSLGQGLEFLIYFQGNSAPDKSGLPSDRFSAERTGGSVSTLTIQRTQQEDSAVYLCASSSTSDQPQHFGDGTRLSIL.

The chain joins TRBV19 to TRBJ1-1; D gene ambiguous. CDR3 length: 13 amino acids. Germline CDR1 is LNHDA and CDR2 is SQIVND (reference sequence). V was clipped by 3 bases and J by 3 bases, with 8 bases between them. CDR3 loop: CASSISRDTEAFF. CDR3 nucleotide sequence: TGTGCCAGTAGTATCTCCCGGGACACTGAAGCTTTCTTT. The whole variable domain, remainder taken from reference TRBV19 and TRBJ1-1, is DGGITQSPKYLFRKEGQNVTLSCEQNLNHDAMYWYRQDPGQGLRLIYYSQIVNDFQKGDIAEGYSVSREKKESFPLTVTSAQKNPTAFYLCASSISRDTEAFFGQGTRLTVV.

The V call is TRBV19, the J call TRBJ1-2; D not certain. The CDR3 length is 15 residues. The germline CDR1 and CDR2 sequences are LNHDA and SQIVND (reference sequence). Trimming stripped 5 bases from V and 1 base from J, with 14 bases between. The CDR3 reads CASSSPQTINYGYTF. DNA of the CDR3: TGTGCCAGTAGTTCCCCTCAGACTATTAACTATGGCTACACCTTC.

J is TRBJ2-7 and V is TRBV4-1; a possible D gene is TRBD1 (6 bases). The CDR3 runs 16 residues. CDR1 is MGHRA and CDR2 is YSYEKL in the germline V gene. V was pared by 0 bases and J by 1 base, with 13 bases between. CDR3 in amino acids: CASSQDLGTPSYEQYF. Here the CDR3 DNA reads TGCGCCAGCAGCCAAGATCTTGGGACACCTTCCTACGAGCAGTACTTC.

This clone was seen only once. For the CDR3, the DNA is TGTGCCAGCAGCCGTGAAAGGGGGACTAATGAAAAACTGTTTTTT. This encodes CASSRERGTNEKLFF. The chain recombines TRBV6-4 with TRBJ1-4; perhaps TRBD1 as D (6 bases). Germline CDR1 and CDR2: MRHNA and SNTAGT. This CDR3 region has 15 residues. V was shortened by 6 bases and J by 2 bases, with 13 bases between the two germline ends.

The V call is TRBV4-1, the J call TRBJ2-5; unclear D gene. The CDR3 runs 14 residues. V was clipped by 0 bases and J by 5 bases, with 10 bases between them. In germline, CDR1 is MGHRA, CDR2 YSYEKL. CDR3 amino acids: CASSQENRRETQYF. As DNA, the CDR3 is TGCGCCAGCAGCCAAGAAAACAGAAGGGAGACCCAGTACTTC.

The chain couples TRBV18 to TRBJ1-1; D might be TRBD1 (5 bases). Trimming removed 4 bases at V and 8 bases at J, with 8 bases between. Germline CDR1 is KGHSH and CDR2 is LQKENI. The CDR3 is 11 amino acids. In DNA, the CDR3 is TGTGCCAGCTCACGGAGGGACGAAGCTTTCTTT. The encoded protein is CASSRRDEAFF.

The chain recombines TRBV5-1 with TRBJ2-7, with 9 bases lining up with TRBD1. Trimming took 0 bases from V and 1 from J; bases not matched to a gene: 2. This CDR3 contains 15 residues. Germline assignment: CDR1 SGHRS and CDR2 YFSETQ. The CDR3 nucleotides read TGCGCCAGCAGCTTGGAGGGGACAGGGTCCTACGAGCAGTACTTC. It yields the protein CASSLEGTGSYEQYF.

The CDR3 region is CASSINPGNTEAFF. In nucleotides, the CDR3 is TGTGCCAGTAGTATCAATCCCGGGAACACTGAAGCTTTCTTT. This rearrangement joins TRBV19 to TRBJ1-1; D ambiguous. Per germline, CDR1 LNHDA and CDR2 SQIVND (reference sequence). V dropped 3 bases and J dropped 1 base, with 9 bases sitting between them. The length of the CDR3 is 14 residues.